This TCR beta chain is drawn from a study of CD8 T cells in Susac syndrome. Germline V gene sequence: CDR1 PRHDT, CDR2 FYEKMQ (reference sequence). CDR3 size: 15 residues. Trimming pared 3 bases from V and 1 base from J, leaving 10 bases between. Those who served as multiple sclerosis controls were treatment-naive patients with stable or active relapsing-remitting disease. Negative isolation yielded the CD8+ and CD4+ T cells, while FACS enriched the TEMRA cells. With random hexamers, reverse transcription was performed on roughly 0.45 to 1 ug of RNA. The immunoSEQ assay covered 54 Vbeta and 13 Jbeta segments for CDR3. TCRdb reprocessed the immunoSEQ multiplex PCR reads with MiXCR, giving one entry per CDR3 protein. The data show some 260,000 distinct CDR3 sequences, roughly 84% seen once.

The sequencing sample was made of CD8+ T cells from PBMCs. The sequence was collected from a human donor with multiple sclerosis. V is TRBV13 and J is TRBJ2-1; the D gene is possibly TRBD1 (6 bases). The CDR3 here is CASSFRGQSYNEQFF. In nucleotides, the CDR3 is TGTGCCAGCAGCTTCAGGGGACAATCCTACAATGAGCAGTTCTTC. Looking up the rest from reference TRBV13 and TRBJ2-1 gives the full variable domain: AAGVIQSPRHLIKEKRETATLKCYPIPRHDTVYWYQQGPGQDPQFLISFYEKMQSDKGSIPDRFSAQQFSDYHSELNMSSLELGDSALYFCASSFRGQSYNEQFFGPGTRLTVL.